This T cell receptor beta chain was sequenced during a study of shared clonotypes between healthy human individuals. This clone was recorded many times. The deep-level immunoSEQ assay was used. Using immunoSEQ multiplex PCR, the repertoire was profiled, and TCRdb retains in-frame clones only, with some absent. The sample has under 1,100,000 clones; 75% are singletons. The specimen sequenced was memory CD4+ T cells sorted from blood. The subset denotes: CD45RA-negative fraction. The clonotype comes from a young man in good health.

CDR3 loop: CASSLAGTTAYNEQFF. The DNA for the CDR3 is TGTGCCAGCAGCTTAGCAGGGACGACGGCCTACAATGAGCAGTTCTTC. The chain recombines TRBV7-8 with TRBJ2-1; the D call may be TRBD1 or TRBD2 (5 bases each). CDR3 length: 16 amino acids. Germline CDR1 and CDR2: SGHVS and FQNEAQ. V was shortened by 0 bases and J by 2 bases, with 11 bases between the two germline ends.